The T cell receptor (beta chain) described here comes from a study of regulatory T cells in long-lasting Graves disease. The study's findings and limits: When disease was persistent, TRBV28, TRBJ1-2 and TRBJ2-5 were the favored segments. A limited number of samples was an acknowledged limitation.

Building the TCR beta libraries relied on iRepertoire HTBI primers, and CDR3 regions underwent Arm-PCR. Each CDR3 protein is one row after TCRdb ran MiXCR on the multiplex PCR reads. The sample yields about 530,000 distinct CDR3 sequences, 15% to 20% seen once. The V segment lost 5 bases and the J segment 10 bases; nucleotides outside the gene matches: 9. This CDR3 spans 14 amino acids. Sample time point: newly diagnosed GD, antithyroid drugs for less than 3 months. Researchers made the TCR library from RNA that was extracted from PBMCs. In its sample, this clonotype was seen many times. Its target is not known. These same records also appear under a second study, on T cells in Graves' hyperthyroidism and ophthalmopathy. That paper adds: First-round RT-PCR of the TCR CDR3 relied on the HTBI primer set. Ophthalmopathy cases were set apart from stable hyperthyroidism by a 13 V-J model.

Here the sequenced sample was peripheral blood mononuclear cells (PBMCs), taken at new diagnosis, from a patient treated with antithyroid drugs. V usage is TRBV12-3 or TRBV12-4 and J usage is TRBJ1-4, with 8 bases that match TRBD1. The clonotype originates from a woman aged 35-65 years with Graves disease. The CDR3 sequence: CASSQGQEVGKLFF. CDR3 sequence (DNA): TGTGCCAGCAGTCAGGGACAGGAGGTCGGAAAACTGTTTTTT.